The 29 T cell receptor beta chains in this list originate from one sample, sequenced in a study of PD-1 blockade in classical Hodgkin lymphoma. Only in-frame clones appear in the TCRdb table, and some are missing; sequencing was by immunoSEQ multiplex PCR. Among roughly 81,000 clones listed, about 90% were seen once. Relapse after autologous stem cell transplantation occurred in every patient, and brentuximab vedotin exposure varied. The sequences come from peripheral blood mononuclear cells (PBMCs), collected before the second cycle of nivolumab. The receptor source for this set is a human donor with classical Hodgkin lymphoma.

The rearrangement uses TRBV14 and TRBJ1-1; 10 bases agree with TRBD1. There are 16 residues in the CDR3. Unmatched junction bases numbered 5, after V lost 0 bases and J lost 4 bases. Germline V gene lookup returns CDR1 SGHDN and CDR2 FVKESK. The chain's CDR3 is CASSQDGWTGGTEAFF. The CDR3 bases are TGTGCCAGCAGCCAAGATGGTTGGACAGGGGGCACTGAAGCTTTCTTT.

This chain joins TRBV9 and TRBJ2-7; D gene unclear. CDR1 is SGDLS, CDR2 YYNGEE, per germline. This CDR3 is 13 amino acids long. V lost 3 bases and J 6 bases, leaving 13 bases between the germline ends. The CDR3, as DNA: TGTGCCAGCAGCGAGGTGGGAACGGCCGAGCAGTACTTC. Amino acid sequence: CASSEVGTAEQYF.

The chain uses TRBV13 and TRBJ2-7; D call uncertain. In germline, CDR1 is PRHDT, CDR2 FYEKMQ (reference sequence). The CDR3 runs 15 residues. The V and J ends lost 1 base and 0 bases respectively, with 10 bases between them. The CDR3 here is CASSLEQRLSYEQYF. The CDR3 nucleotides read TGTGCCAGCAGCTTAGAGCAGCGCCTCTCCTACGAGCAGTACTTC.

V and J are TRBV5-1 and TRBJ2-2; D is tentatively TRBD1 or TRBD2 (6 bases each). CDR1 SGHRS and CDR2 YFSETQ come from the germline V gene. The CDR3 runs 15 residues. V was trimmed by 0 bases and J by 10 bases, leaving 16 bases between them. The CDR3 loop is CASSLDQGGLVELFF. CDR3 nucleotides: TGCGCCAGCAGCTTGGATCAAGGGGGGTTGGTGGAGCTGTTTTTT.

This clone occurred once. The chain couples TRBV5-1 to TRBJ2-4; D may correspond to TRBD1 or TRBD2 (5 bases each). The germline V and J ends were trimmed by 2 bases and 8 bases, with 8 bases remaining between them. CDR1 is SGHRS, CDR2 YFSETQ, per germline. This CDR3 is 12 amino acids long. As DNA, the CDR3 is TGCGCCAGCAGCTTTGAGGGGTACATTCAGTACTTC. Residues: CASSFEGYIQYF.

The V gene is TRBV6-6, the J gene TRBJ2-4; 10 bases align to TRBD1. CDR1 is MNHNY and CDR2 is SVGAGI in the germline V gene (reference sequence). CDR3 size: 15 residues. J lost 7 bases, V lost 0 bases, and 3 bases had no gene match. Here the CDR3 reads CASSYSPDRGNIQYF. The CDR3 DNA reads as TGTGCCAGCAGTTACTCGCCGGACAGGGGGAACATTCAGTACTTC.

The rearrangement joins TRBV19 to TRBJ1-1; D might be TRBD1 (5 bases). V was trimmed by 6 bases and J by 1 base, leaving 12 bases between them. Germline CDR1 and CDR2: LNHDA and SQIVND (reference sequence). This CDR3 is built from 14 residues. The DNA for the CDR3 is TGTGCCAGTAGACCAGGGTATGAGAACACTGAAGCTTTCTTT. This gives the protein CASRPGYENTEAFF.

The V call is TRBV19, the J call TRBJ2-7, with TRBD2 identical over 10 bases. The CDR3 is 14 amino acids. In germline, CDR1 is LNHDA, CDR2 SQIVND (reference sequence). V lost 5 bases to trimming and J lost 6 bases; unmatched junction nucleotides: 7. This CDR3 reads CASSSLAGVAEQYF. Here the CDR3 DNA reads TGTGCCAGTAGTTCCCTAGCGGGAGTGGCCGAGCAGTACTTC.

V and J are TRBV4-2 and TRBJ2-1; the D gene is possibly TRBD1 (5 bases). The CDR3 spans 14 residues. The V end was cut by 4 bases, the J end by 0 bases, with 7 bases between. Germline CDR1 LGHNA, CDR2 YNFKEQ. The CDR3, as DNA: TGTGCCAGCAGCCCCAGGGACTCCTACAATGAGCAGTTCTTC. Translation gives CASSPRDSYNEQFF.

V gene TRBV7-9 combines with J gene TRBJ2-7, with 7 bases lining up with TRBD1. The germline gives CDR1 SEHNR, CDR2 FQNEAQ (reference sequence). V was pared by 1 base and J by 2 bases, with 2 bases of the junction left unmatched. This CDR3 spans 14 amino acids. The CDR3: CASSLVDRAYEQYF. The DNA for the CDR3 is TGTGCCAGCAGCTTAGTTGACAGGGCCTACGAGCAGTACTTC.

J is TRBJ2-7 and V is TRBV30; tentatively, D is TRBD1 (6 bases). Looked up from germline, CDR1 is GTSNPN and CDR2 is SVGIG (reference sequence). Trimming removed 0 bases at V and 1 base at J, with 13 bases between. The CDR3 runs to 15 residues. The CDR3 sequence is CAWSVGGTYSYEQYF. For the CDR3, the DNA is TGTGCCTGGAGTGTAGGGGGAACCTATTCCTACGAGCAGTACTTC.

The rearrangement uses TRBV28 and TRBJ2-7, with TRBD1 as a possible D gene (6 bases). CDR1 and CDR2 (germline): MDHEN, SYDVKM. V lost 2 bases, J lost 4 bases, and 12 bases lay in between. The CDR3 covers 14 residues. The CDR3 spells CASSLVDSLYEQYF. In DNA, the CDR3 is TGTGCCAGCAGTTTAGTGGACAGTTTGTACGAGCAGTACTTC. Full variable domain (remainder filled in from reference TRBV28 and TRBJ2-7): DVKVTQSSRYLVKRTGEKVFLECVQDMDHENMFWYRQDPGLGLRLIYFSYDVKMKEKGDIPEGYSVSREKKERFSLILESASTNQTSMYLCASSLVDSLYEQYFGPGTRLTVT.

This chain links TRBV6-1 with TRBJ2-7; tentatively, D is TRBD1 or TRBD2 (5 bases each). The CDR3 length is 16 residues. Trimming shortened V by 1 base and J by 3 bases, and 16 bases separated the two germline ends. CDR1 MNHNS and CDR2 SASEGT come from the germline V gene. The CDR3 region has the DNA TGTGCCAGCAGTGAAGTCTTCAGTGGGGGTGTCTACGAGCAGTACTTC. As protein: CASSEVFSGGVYEQYF.

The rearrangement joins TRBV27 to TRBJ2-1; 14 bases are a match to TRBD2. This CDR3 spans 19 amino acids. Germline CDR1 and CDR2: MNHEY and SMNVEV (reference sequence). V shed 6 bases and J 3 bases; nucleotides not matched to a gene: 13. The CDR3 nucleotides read TGTGCCAGCAGATTGTCCCCGGGACTAGCGGGAGTTATCTACAATGAGCAGTTCTTC. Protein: CASRLSPGLAGVIYNEQFF.

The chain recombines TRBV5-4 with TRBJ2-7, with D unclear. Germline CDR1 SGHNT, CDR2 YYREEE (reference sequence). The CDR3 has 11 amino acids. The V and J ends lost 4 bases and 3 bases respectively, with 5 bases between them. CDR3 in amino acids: CASSMDYEQYF. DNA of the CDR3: TGTGCCAGCAGCATGGACTACGAGCAGTACTTC.

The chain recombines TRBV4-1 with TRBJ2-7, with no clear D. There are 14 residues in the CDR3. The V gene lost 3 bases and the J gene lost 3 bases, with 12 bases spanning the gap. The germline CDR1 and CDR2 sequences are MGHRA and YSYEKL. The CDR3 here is CASSHIATFYEQYF. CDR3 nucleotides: TGCGCCAGCAGCCATATTGCGACATTCTACGAGCAGTACTTC.

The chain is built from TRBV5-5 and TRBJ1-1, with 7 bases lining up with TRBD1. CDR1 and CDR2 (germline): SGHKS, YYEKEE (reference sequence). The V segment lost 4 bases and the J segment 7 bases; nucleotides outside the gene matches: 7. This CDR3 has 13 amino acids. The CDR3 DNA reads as TGTGCCAGCAGCCCCTGGGGACAGCGTGAAGCTTTCTTT. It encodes CASSPWGQREAFF.

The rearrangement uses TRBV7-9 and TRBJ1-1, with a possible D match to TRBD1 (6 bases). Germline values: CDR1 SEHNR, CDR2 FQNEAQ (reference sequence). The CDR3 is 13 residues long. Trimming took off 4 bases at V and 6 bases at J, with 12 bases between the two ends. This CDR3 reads CASSSGGGPEAFF. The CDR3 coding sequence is TGTGCCAGCAGCTCCGGTGGGGGCCCTGAAGCTTTCTTT.

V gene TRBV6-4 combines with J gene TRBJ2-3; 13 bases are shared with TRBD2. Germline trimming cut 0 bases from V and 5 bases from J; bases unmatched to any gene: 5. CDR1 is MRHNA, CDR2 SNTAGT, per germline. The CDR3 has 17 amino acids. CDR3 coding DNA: TGTGCCAGCAGTGACTCGAAACTAGCGGGAGGGCTAGATACGCAGTATTTT. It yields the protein CASSDSKLAGGLDTQYF.

This chain's CDR3 is CASSRDRVSGNTIYF. The CDR3 region has the DNA TGTGCCAGCAGCCGCGACAGGGTTTCTGGAAACACCATATATTTT. The chain couples TRBV7-8 to TRBJ1-3; 7 bases line up with TRBD1. The CDR3 sequence is 15 residues long. Germline CDR1 SGHVS, CDR2 FQNEAQ. Trimming removed 5 bases from V and 1 base from J; junction bases left unmatched: 5.

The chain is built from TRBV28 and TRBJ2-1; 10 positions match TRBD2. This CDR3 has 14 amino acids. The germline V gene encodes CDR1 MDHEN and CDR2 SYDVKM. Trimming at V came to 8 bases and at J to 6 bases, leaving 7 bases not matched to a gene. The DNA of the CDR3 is TGTGCCAGCGGTCCAGCGGGAGGGGTCAATGAGCAGTTCTTC. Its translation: CASGPAGGVNEQFF.

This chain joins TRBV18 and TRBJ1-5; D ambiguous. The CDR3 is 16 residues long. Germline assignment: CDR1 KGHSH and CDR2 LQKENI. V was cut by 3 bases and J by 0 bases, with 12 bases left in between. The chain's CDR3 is CASSPRTGSSNQPQHF. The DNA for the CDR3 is TGTGCCAGCTCACCTCGGACGGGTTCTAGCAATCAGCCCCAGCATTTT.

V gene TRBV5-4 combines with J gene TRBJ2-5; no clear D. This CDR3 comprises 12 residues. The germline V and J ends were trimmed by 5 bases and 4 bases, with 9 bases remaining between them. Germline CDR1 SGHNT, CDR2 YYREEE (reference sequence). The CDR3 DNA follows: TGTGCCAGCAGTTTACAACGAGAGACCCAGTACTTC. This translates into CASSLQRETQYF.

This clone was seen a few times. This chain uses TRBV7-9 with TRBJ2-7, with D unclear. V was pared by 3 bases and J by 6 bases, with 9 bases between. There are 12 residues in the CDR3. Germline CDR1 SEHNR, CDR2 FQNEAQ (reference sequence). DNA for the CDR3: TGTGCCAGCAGCTTCGATTACCTCGAGCAGTACTTC. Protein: CASSFDYLEQYF. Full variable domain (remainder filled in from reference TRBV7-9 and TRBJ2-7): DTGVSQNPRHKITKRGQNVTFRCDPISEHNRLYWYRQTLGQGPEFLTYFQNEAQLEKSRLLSDRFSAERPKGSFSTLEIQRTEQGDSAMYLCASSFDYLEQYFGPGTRLTVT.

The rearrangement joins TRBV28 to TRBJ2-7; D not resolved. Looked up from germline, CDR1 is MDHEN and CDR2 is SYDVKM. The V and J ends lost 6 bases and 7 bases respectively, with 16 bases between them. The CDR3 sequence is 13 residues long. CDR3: CASSHEALQEQYF. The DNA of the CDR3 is TGTGCCAGCAGCCACGAGGCACTCCAAGAGCAGTACTTC.

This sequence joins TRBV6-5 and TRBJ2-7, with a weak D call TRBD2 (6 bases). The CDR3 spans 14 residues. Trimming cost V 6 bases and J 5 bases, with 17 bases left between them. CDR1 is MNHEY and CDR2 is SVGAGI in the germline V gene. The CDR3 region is CASSLPREKDEQYF. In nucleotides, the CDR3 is TGTGCCAGCAGCCTTCCCCGGGAGAAGGACGAGCAGTACTTC.

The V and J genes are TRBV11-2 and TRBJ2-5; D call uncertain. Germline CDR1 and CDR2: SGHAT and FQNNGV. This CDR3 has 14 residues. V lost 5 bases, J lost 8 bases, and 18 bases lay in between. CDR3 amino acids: CASSPSGVGVTQYF. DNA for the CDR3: TGTGCCAGCAGCCCATCCGGCGTTGGGGTTACCCAGTACTTC.

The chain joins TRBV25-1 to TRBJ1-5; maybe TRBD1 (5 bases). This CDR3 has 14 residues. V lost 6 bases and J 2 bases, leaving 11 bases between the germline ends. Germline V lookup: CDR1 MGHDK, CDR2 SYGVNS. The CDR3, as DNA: TGTGCCAGCAGGGCCCAGGGAGGCAATCAGCCCCAGCATTTT. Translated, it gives CASRAQGGNQPQHF.

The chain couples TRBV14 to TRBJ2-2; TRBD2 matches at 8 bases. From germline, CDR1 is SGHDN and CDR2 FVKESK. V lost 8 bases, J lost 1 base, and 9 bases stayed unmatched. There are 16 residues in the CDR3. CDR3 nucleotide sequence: TGTGCCAGCTCGGTTAGCGGGAAGAGGAACACCGGGGAGCTGTTTTTT. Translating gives CASSVSGKRNTGELFF. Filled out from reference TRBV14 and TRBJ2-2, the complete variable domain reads EAGVTQFPSHSVIEKGQTVTLRCDPISGHDNLYWYRRVMGKEIKFLLHFVKESKQDESGMPNNRFLAERTGGTYSTLKVQPAELEDSGVYFCASSVSGKRNTGELFFGEGSRLTVL.